This T cell receptor (beta chain) is drawn from a study of cytomegalovirus exposure and HLA in healthy donors. 60 Vbeta and 13 Jbeta primers were used in PCR. Per the original data handling: Later, 65 million to 85 million unique TCR beta chains were counted in an analysis, and 8.5 million to 13 million of them were shared. Profiled with immunoSEQ multiplex PCR; TCRdb holds only in-frame clones, not every one. D and trimming come from the DNA, and the V and J calls and clone size come from that table. There are some 130,000 clones in the sample; around three quarters occur only once, and approximately 7% lies in the top ten. The V segment lost 1 base and the J segment 7 bases; nucleotides outside the gene matches: 6. The CDR3 length is 14 residues. The germline gives CDR1 MGHRA, CDR2 YSYEKL.

This TCR derives from a man aged 35-49 years in good health and CMV-seropositive. Specimen: PBMCs. The rearrangement uses TRBV4-1 and TRBJ2-5, with 7 bases lining up with TRBD2. The CDR3 nucleotides are TGCGCCAGCAGCCAAGTGACTAGCATGGGGACCCAGTACTTC. Translated, it gives CASSQVTSMGTQYF.